What follows are 31 T cell receptor beta chains derived from one specimen sequenced in a study of T cell clonotyping in hematopoietic cell transplantation. The method was immunoSEQ multiplex PCR; TCRdb's version includes in-frame clones alone and lacks a portion of them. The repertoire holds thousands of clones, 26% seen once, with roughly an eighth in the top ten. Sample: peripheral blood mononuclear cells, taken 180 days after allogeneic stem cell transplant. Receptors were obtained from a male patient in his thirties or forties who had an allogeneic stem cell transplant from an unrelated donor, so the T cells may come from the graft donor. Some clones in this sample may be carry-over from other donors' samples.

The chain couples TRBV27 to TRBJ1-6, with D possibly matching TRBD1 (6 bases). Trimming removed 0 bases from V and 7 bases from J, with 7 bases in between. CDR3 length: 14 amino acids. Germline V gene sequence: CDR1 MNHEY, CDR2 SMNVEV (reference sequence). The chain's CDR3 is CASSLSGGNSPLHF. The CDR3 DNA reads TGTGCCAGCAGTTTATCTGGGGGCAATTCACCCCTCCACTTT.

The chain is built from TRBV29-1 and TRBJ2-5; D tentatively fits TRBD1 or TRBD2 (5 bases each). Per germline, CDR1 SQVTM and CDR2 ANQGSEA. V was clipped by 7 bases and J by 1 base, with 10 bases between them. The CDR3 has 12 amino acids. The DNA for the CDR3 is TGCAGCGGAAGGGACGTCCAAGAGACCCAGTACTTC. Amino acids: CSGRDVQETQYF.

This clone was picked up a small number of times. The V call is TRBV6-1, the J call TRBJ2-7, with TRBD1 identical over 7 bases. The CDR3 totals 13 residues. CDR1 and CDR2 from the germline V gene are MNHNS and SASEGT. J lost 3 bases, V lost 5 bases, and 4 bases had no gene match. The CDR3 DNA follows: TGTGCCAGCAGTCAGTCAGGGGGCTACGAGCAGTACTTC. Translated, it gives CASSQSGGYEQYF.

V and J are TRBV30 and TRBJ1-5; TRBD1 matches 8 bases. The V and J ends lost 0 bases and 7 bases, in that order; junction bases with no gene match: 8. CDR3 length: 15 amino acids. Germline CDR1 reads GTSNPN; CDR2 reads SVGIG (reference sequence). In DNA, the CDR3 is TGTGCCTGGAGTGTAAGGTCAGGGGGCAGGCAGCCCCAGCATTTT. Its protein product is CAWSVRSGGRQPQHF.

This clone has more than one count but fewer than ten. The chain links TRBV9 to TRBJ1-6; D might be TRBD1 (5 bases). Germline loops: CDR1 SGDLS, CDR2 YYNGEE. CDR3 length: 16 amino acids. V dropped 3 bases and J dropped 6 bases, with 16 bases sitting between them. The CDR3 sequence: CASSAQTGGTNSPLHF. CDR3 in DNA: TGTGCCAGCAGCGCCCAAACGGGGGGGACTAATTCACCCCTCCACTTT.

The V call is TRBV30, the J call TRBJ2-5; D might be TRBD2 (5 bases). Germline values: CDR1 GTSNPN, CDR2 SVGIG (reference sequence). The CDR3 runs 11 residues. V was pared by 7 bases and J by 5 bases, with 11 bases between. The CDR3 loop is CASSTGETQYF. CDR3 nucleotides: TGTGCCTCGTCCACGGGGGAGACCCAGTACTTC.

V usage is TRBV28 and J usage is TRBJ2-1; D is possibly TRBD2 (6 bases). The V and J ends lost 5 bases and 8 bases respectively, with 16 bases between them. The CDR3 runs to 14 residues. Germline V CDR1 and CDR2: MDHEN, SYDVKM. Here the CDR3 reads CASSIPGVRDEQFF. The CDR3 DNA reads as TGTGCCAGCAGTATCCCGGGAGTTAGAGATGAGCAGTTCTTC. Variable domain in full (rest from reference TRBV28 and TRBJ2-1): DVKVTQSSRYLVKRTGEKVFLECVQDMDHENMFWYRQDPGLGLRLIYFSYDVKMKEKGDIPEGYSVSREKKERFSLILESASTNQTSMYLCASSIPGVRDEQFFGPGTRLTVL.

CDR3 in amino acids: CASSQVGKGTGELFF. CDR3 DNA: TGTGCCAGCAGCCAAGTAGGGAAAGGAACCGGGGAGCTGTTTTTT. The J gene is TRBJ2-2, the V gene TRBV14; D not resolved. Trimming removed 1 base from V and 5 bases from J, with 11 bases in between. CDR3 length: 15 residues. Germline CDR1 and CDR2: SGHDN and FVKESK.

As DNA, the CDR3 is TGTGCCAGCAGCTTAGAAGGTAGCTTTGAGACCCAGTACTTC. Protein sequence: CASSLEGSFETQYF. This chain uses TRBV7-6 with TRBJ2-5; D gene ambiguous. The V and J ends lost 1 base and 5 bases respectively, with 11 bases between them. Germline loops: CDR1 SGHVS, CDR2 FNYEAQ. The CDR3 sequence is 14 residues long.

This clone showed up just a few times. The chain combines TRBV30 with TRBJ1-5; TRBD1 is a possible D gene (5 bases). CDR1 GTSNPN and CDR2 SVGIG come from the germline V gene (reference sequence). The V end was cut by 3 bases, the J end by 2 bases, with 8 bases between. The CDR3 totals 13 residues. CDR3 nucleotide sequence: TGTGCCTGGAGCGGAGGGGGCAATCAGCCCCAGCATTTT. The encoded protein is CAWSGGGNQPQHF.

The table lists this clone with a few counts. The CDR3 DNA sequence: TGTGCCAGCAGCCAACTCCGGGGCAACGAGCAGTACTTC. As protein: CASSQLRGNEQYF. This chain connects TRBV14 to TRBJ2-7; D possibly uses TRBD1 or TRBD2 (5 bases each). V lost 2 bases to trimming and J lost 5 bases, with 10 bases between them. The CDR3 runs 13 residues. Per germline, CDR1 SGHDN and CDR2 FVKESK.

This clone was observed a few times. In nucleotides, the CDR3 is TGTGCCAGTAGTATAGCGAGGGGGCGACACGAGCAGTACTTC. Its translation is CASSIARGRHEQYF. This rearrangement joins TRBV19 to TRBJ2-7; 7 nucleotides match TRBD1. J was trimmed by 5 bases and V by 1 base; bases with no gene match: 5. The CDR3 length is 14 residues. Germline lookup yields CDR1 LNHDA and CDR2 SQIVND (reference sequence).

The chain carries TRBV30 and TRBJ1-5; 8 nucleotides agree with TRBD1. Germline lookup yields CDR1 GTSNPN and CDR2 SVGIG (reference sequence). This CDR3 is built from 12 residues. Unmatched junction bases numbered 6, after V lost 7 bases and J lost 7 bases. The CDR3 bases are TGTGCCTCCGGACAGGGAGGCCAGCCCCAGCATTTT. It translates to CASGQGGQPQHF.

The rearrangement uses TRBV29-1 and TRBJ2-5; TRBD1 might be the D (6 bases). The CDR3 sequence is 13 residues long. V was clipped by 3 bases and J by 5 bases, with 13 bases between them. Germline V lookup: CDR1 SQVTM, CDR2 ANQGSEA. CDR3 sequence reads: CSVELQGDETQYF. Written as DNA, the CDR3 is TGCAGCGTTGAGCTACAGGGAGATGAGACCCAGTACTTC. Looking up the rest from reference TRBV29-1 and TRBJ2-5 gives the full variable domain: SAVISQKPSRDICQRGTSLTIQCQVDSQVTMMFWYRQQPGQSLTLIATANQGSEATYESGFVIDKFPISRPNLTFSTLTVSNMSPEDSSIYLCSVELQGDETQYFGPGTRLLVL.

This clone turned up a few times. This rearrangement joins TRBV6-5 to TRBJ2-2; 7 bases line up with TRBD1. There are 11 residues in the CDR3. J was trimmed by 14 bases and V by 2 bases; bases with no gene match: 2. Germline assignment: CDR1 MNHEY and CDR2 SVGAGI. The CDR3: CASSYGDSLFF. DNA for the CDR3: TGTGCCAGCAGTTACGGGGACAGCCTGTTTTTT.

The chain has TRBV2 and TRBJ2-5; D is perhaps TRBD2 (7 bases). This CDR3 is built from 15 residues. Trimming pared 6 bases from V and 5 bases from J, leaving 19 bases between. Germline V gene lookup returns CDR1 SNHLY and CDR2 FYNNEI. CDR3 bases: TGTGCCAGCAGATGGGGGGGGCCTAGTGGGGAGACCCAGTACTTC. It yields the protein CASRWGGPSGETQYF.

CDR3 loop: CASSQGVPSGEQYF. In DNA form, the CDR3 reads TGCGCCAGCAGCCAAGGCGTCCCCTCGGGAGAGCAGTACTTC. J is TRBJ2-7 and V is TRBV4-1, with D perhaps matching TRBD2 (5 bases). The CDR3 spans 14 residues. The germline gives CDR1 MGHRA, CDR2 YSYEKL. V gave up 1 base and J gave up 7 bases, with 14 bases separating them.

The V call is TRBV5-6, the J call TRBJ2-7; 7 nucleotides agree with TRBD1. Germline assignment: CDR1 SGHDT and CDR2 YYEEEE. Germline trimming cut 2 bases from V and 6 bases from J; bases unmatched to any gene: 11. This CDR3 spans 15 amino acids. The CDR3 nucleotides read TGTGCCAGCAGCTTCCCCAACGCAGGGGGAAGCGAGCAGTACTTC. Encoded protein: CASSFPNAGGSEQYF.

The V call is TRBV25-1, the J call TRBJ1-2, with D hard to call. V was shortened by 5 bases and J by 4 bases, with 8 bases between the two germline ends. The germline gives CDR1 MGHDK, CDR2 SYGVNS. The CDR3 contains 12 residues. The CDR3 nucleotides read TGTGCCAGCAGTCAATCGTCCTATGGCTACACCTTC. Translated, it gives CASSQSSYGYTF.

The rearrangement joins TRBV30 to TRBJ1-2; TRBD1 aligns across 8 bases. Germline CDR1 reads GTSNPN; CDR2 reads SVGIG (reference sequence). The CDR3 sequence is 14 residues long. V was pared by 4 bases and J by 3 bases, with 7 bases of the junction left unmatched. CDR3 DNA sequence: TGTGCCTGGAACCCGCAGGGGGCATACTATGGCTACACCTTC. This translates into CAWNPQGAYYGYTF.

This chain joins TRBV7-2 and TRBJ2-7, with TRBD1 identical over 7 bases. Germline V gene data show CDR1 as SGHTA and CDR2 as FQGNSA. The J segment lost 2 bases and the V segment lost 3 bases, leaving 7 bases of the junction unmatched. The CDR3 sequence is 15 residues long. The CDR3 sequence is CASSFATGTTYEQYF. CDR3 DNA sequence: TGTGCCAGCAGCTTCGCGACAGGGACCACCTACGAGCAGTACTTC.

This clone occurred a few times. The rearrangement joins TRBV6-5 to TRBJ1-2, with 8 positions matching TRBD1. J was trimmed by 2 bases and V by 0 bases; bases with no gene match: 2. The CDR3 consists of 15 residues. Germline V gene lookup returns CDR1 MNHEY and CDR2 SVGAGI. The CDR3 DNA sequence: TGTGCCAGCAGTTACTCGAGGACAGGGAACTATGGCTACACCTTC. Protein sequence: CASSYSRTGNYGYTF.

This clone was seen a handful of times. The chain couples TRBV6-1 to TRBJ1-4; D is undetermined. Germline lookup yields CDR1 MNHNS and CDR2 SASEGT. The CDR3 totals 13 residues. V was clipped by 5 bases and J by 3 bases, with 7 bases between them. The CDR3, as DNA: TGTGCCAGCAGTTGGCTGCCTAATGAAAAACTGTTTTTT. Translation: CASSWLPNEKLFF.

This clone was seen only a few times. V is TRBV25-1 and J is TRBJ2-1, with D unresolved. The germline V and J ends were trimmed by 3 bases and 8 bases, with 5 bases remaining between them. Germline CDR1 and CDR2: MGHDK and SYGVNS. This CDR3 region has 11 residues. CDR3: CASSDVHEQFF. For the CDR3, the DNA is TGTGCCAGCAGTGATGTCCATGAGCAGTTCTTC.

The chain couples TRBV29-1 to TRBJ2-1; no firm D call. V dropped 5 bases and J dropped 1 base, with 18 bases sitting between them. Germline V lookup: CDR1 SQVTM, CDR2 ANQGSEA. The CDR3 runs 16 residues. The CDR3 DNA reads as TGCAGCGTTAAAAGTATCCTGGACCGTTCCTACAATGAGCAGTTCTTC. Translating it yields CSVKSILDRSYNEQFF.

The rearrangement links TRBV25-1 to TRBJ1-6, with 8 bases that match TRBD1. CDR1 and CDR2 from the germline V gene are MGHDK and SYGVNS. V lost 3 bases, J lost 13 bases, and 11 bases stayed unmatched. The CDR3 runs to 15 residues. This CDR3 is CASSDGTGPSPPLHF. The CDR3 region has the DNA TGTGCCAGCAGTGATGGGACAGGCCCATCACCCCCCCTCCACTTT.

A few counts support this clone. The gene calls are TRBV9 and TRBJ1-1, with 7 positions matching TRBD1. The CDR3 runs 15 residues. Germline trimming cut 5 bases from V and 4 bases from J; bases unmatched to any gene: 11. The V gene's germline CDR1 is SGDLS and CDR2 YYNGEE. The CDR3 DNA reads as TGTGCCAGCAGTGTAACCGGGACAGTTCCCACTGAAGCTTTCTTT. Residues: CASSVTGTVPTEAFF.

The V call is TRBV4-3, the J call TRBJ1-2; no clear D. The CDR3 has 13 residues. V was clipped by 0 bases and J by 3 bases, with 5 bases between them. CDR1 and CDR2 from the germline V gene are LGHNA and YSLEER. CDR3 sequence reads: CASSQDGYYGYTF. The CDR3 nucleotides read TGCGCCAGCAGCCAAGATGGGTACTATGGCTACACCTTC.

The chain employs TRBV5-1 and TRBJ2-7, with D maybe TRBD1 (6 bases). The CDR3 totals 13 residues. Per germline, CDR1 SGHRS and CDR2 YFSETQ. With 4 bases removed from V and 5 bases from J, the gap between germline ends came to 13 bases. CDR3 in amino acids: CASSVQGNDEQYF. The DNA of the CDR3 is TGCGCCAGCAGCGTACAGGGTAACGACGAGCAGTACTTC.

The CDR3 DNA follows: TGCAGCGTTGATCATGGGGGAGAGGATAACTATGGCTACACCTTC. This codes for CSVDHGGEDNYGYTF. The chain couples TRBV29-1 to TRBJ1-2, with D perhaps matching TRBD1 (5 bases). V was clipped by 3 bases and J by 1 base, with 15 bases between them. Germline CDR1 is SQVTM and CDR2 is ANQGSEA. This CDR3 spans 15 amino acids.

This chain links TRBV4-1 with TRBJ2-1, with D perhaps matching TRBD1 (6 bases). This CDR3 comprises 14 residues. Trimming removed 0 bases at V and 13 bases at J, with 16 bases between. Germline V gives CDR1 MGHRA, CDR2 YSYEKL. CDR3 amino acids: CASSQEAGVGTQFF. CDR3 DNA: TGCGCCAGCAGCCAAGAGGCAGGGGTCGGAACCCAGTTCTTC.